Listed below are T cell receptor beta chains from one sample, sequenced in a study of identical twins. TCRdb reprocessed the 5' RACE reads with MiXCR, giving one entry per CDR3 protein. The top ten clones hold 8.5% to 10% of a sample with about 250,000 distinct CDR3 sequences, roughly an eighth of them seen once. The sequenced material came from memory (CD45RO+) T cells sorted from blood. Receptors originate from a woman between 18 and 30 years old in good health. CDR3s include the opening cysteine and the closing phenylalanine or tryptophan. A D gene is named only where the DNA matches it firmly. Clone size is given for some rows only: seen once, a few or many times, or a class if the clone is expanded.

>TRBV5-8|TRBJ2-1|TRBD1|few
CASSPYRGQINEQFF
TGTGCCAGCAGCCCGTACAGGGGGCAGATCAATGAGCAGTTCTTC
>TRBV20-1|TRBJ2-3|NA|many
CSARGGHGFTDTQYF
TGCAGTGCTAGAGGTGGACACGGATTCACAGATACGCAGTATTTT
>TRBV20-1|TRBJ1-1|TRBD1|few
CSARQGLTEAFF
TGCAGTGCTCGACAGGGCTTGACTGAAGCTTTCTTT
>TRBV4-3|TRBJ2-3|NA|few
CASSQVYRTDTQYF
TGCGCCAGCAGCCAAGTGTATCGCACAGATACGCAGTATTTT
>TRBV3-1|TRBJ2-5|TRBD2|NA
CASTRRGGETQYF
TGTGCCAGCACCCGGAGGGGAGGGGAGACCCAGTACTTC
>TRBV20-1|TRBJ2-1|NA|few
CSASGPINNEQFF
TGCAGTGCTAGCGGGCCTATAAACAATGAGCAGTTCTTC
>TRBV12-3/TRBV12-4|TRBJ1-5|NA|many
CASSLRVGGNQPQHF
TGTGCCAGCAGTTTGAGGGTCGGGGGCAATCAGCCCCAGCATTTT
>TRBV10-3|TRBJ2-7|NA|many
CAINDGTRGGEQYF
TGTGCCATCAACGACGGGACTCGAGGGGGTGAGCAGTACTTC
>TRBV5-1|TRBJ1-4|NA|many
CASSLTDPTNEKLFF
TGCGCCAGCAGCTTGACAGATCCAACTAATGAAAAACTGTTTTTT
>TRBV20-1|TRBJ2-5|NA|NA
CSARVAVHKEETQYF
TGCAGTGCTAGAGTAGCGGTCCATAAGGAGGAGACCCAGTACTTC
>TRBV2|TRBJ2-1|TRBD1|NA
CASSRLGQGSHEQFF
TGTGCCAGCAGTCGTTTAGGACAGGGGAGCCATGAGCAGTTCTTC
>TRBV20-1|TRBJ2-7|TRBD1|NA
CSARDGTGLLISYEQYF
TGCAGTGCTAGAGATGGGACAGGTCTACTCATCTCCTACGAGCAGTACTTC
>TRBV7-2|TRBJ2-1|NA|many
CASSLAANPYNEQFF
TGTGCCAGCAGCTTAGCGGCTAACCCCTACAATGAGCAGTTCTTC
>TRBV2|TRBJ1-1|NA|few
CASRGTRDRGMNTEAFF
TGTGCCAGCAGAGGAACCCGGGACCGGGGAATGAACACTGAAGCTTTCTTT
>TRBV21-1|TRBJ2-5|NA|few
CASQGKKPKGETQYF
TGTGCCAGCCAAGGGAAGAAGCCAAAGGGAGAGACCCAGTACTTC
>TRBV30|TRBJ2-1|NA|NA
CAWIQDGYYNEQFF
TGTGCCTGGATTCAAGACGGGTATTACAATGAGCAGTTCTTC
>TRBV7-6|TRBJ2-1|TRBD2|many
CASSPRTSSYNEQFF
TGTGCCAGCAGCCCAAGGACTAGCAGCTACAATGAGCAGTTCTTC
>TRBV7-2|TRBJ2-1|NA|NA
CASSSWGVAYNEQFF
TGTGCCAGCAGCTCTTGGGGAGTTGCCTACAATGAGCAGTTCTTC
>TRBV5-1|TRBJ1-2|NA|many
CASSLGALYGYTF
TGCGCCAGCAGCTTGGGAGCTCTCTATGGCTACACCTTC
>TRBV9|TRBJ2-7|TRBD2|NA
CASNPGGRSSYEQYF
TGTGCCAGCAACCCGGGGGGGAGGAGCTCCTACGAGCAGTACTTC
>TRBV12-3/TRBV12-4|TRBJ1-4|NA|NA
CASSPQRNEKLFF
TGTGCCAGCAGTCCTCAAAGAAATGAAAAACTGTTTTTT
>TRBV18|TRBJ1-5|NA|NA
CASSEWWNQPQHF
TGTGCCAGCTCGGAGTGGTGGAATCAGCCCCAGCATTTT
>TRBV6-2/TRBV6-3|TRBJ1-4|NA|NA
CASSYSGRQPTEKLFF
TGTGCCAGCAGTTACTCGGGGAGGCAACCTACAGAAAAACTGTTTTTT
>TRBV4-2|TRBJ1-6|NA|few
CASSQDPAGASNSPLHF
TGTGCCAGCAGCCAAGATCCTGCAGGGGCATCAAATTCACCCCTCCACTTT
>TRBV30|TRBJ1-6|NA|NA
CAWSSVHF
TGTGCCTGGAGTTCCGTCCACTTT
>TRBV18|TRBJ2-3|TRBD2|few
CASSPTPGLAVTDTQYF
TGTGCCAGCTCACCAACTCCGGGACTAGCGGTCACAGATACGCAGTATTTT